The clone carrying this T cell receptor beta chain was recorded once. What it binds is unknown. This entry is derived from a study of shared clonotypes between healthy human individuals. Across the study: Each donor contributed plates that comprised three CD4 naive, three CD4 memory, two CD8 naive and one CD8 memory. Regarding the study as a whole: When compared with the clonotypes that were shared by all four sorted-subset donors, the non-shared clonotypes turned out to have lower generation probabilities. Naive CD4 clonotypes were shared across a handful of donors at 5% to 6%.

With 1 base removed from V and 0 bases from J, the gap between germline ends came to 8 bases. The V gene's germline CDR1 is SGHDN and CDR2 FVKESK. This CDR3 has 15 amino acids. Clones were sequenced by immunoSEQ multiplex PCR, and TCRdb holds only the in-frame ones, with some missing. Of about 680,000 clones listed, 72% are singletons. The chain recombines TRBV14 with TRBJ2-3; D remains unclear. Sequencing used memory CD4+ T cells sorted from blood. The subset here: CD45RA-negative fraction. The clonotype originates from a woman aged 25-40 years in good health. Written as DNA, the CDR3 is TGTGCCAGCAGCCAAGGCCACAGTAGCACAGATACGCAGTATTTT. Translated: CASSQGHSSTDTQYF.